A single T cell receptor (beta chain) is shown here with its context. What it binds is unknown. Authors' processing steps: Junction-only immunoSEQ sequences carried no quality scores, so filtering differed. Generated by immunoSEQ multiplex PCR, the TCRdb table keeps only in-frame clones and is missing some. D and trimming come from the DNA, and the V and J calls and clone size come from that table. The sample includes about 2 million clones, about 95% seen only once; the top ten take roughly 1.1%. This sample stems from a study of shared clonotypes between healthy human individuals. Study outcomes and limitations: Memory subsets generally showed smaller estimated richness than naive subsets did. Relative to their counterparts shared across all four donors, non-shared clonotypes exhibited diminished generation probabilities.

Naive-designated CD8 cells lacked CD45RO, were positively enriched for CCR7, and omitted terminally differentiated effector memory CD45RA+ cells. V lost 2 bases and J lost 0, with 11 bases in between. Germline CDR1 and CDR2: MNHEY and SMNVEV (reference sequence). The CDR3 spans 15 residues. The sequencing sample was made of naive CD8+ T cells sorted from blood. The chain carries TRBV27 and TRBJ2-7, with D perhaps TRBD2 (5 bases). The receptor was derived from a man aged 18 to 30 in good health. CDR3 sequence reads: CASSLTGGPSYEQYF. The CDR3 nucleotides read TGTGCCAGCAGTTTAACTGGCGGGCCCTCCTACGAGCAGTACTTC.